A selection of T cell receptor beta chains follows, all from one sample in a study of CD8 T cells in Susac syndrome. Each CDR3 protein gets one entry after TCRdb re-called the immunoSEQ multiplex PCR reads with MiXCR. The sample lists about 250,000 distinct CDR3 sequences, around 93% occurring once. The sequenced material came from CD4+ T cells from PBMCs. These receptors originate from a human donor with multiple sclerosis. Both conserved end residues are part of each CDR3. The order of the fields is clone size, V gene, CDR3 length, J gene, D gene, CDR3 protein, CDR3 DNA. The D gene is left open where the match is weak. Part of the rows lack a size; the others show once, few, many or a class for expanded clones.

abundance: NA
v_gene: TRBV28
len: 12
j_gene: TRBJ2-5
d_gene: NA
CDR3aa: CASSLAEETQYF
CDR3nt: TGTGCCAGCAGTTTAGCCGAAGAGACCCAGTACTTC

abundance: NA
v_gene: TRBV19
len: 16
j_gene: TRBJ1-4
d_gene: TRBD1
CDR3aa: CASSPMGQWGNEKLFF
CDR3nt: TGTGCCAGTAGTCCAATGGGACAGTGGGGGAATGAAAAACTGTTTTTT

abundance: NA
v_gene: TRBV7-2
len: 15
j_gene: TRBJ1-1
d_gene: NA
CDR3aa: CASSLDRAGNTEAFF
CDR3nt: TGTGCCAGCAGCTTAGACAGGGCAGGGAACACTGAAGCTTTCTTT

abundance: NA
v_gene: TRBV2
len: 13
j_gene: TRBJ1-2
d_gene: NA
CDR3aa: CASSAGGRTGYTF
CDR3nt: TGTGCCAGCAGCGCCGGGGGGCGAACGGGCTACACCTTC

abundance: NA
v_gene: TRBV7-9
len: 15
j_gene: TRBJ1-1
d_gene: NA
CDR3aa: CASSLNRVMNTEAFF
CDR3nt: TGTGCCAGCAGCTTAAACAGGGTCATGAACACTGAAGCTTTCTTT

abundance: NA
v_gene: TRBV9
len: 13
j_gene: TRBJ1-2
d_gene: NA
CDR3aa: CASSPLLSGGYTF
CDR3nt: TGTGCCAGCAGTCCCTTACTAAGTGGTGGCTACACCTTC

abundance: NA
v_gene: TRBV29-1
len: 13
j_gene: TRBJ1-1
d_gene: TRBD1
CDR3aa: CSVVGQMNTEAFF
CDR3nt: TGCAGCGTTGTGGGACAGATGAACACTGAAGCTTTCTTT

abundance: NA
v_gene: TRBV30
len: 13
j_gene: TRBJ1-1
d_gene: NA
CDR3aa: CACARDLDTEAFF
CDR3nt: TGTGCCTGCGCGAGGGACTTGGACACTGAAGCTTTCTTT

abundance: NA
v_gene: TRBV5-4
len: 13
j_gene: TRBJ2-5
d_gene: NA
CDR3aa: CASSLWDSRAQYF
CDR3nt: TGTGCCAGCAGCTTATGGGACTCCCGAGCCCAGTACTTC

abundance: once
v_gene: TRBV9
len: 14
j_gene: TRBJ2-7
d_gene: NA
CDR3aa: CASSVTDRATEQYF
CDR3nt: TGTGCCAGCAGCGTAACCGACCGGGCTACTGAGCAGTACTTC